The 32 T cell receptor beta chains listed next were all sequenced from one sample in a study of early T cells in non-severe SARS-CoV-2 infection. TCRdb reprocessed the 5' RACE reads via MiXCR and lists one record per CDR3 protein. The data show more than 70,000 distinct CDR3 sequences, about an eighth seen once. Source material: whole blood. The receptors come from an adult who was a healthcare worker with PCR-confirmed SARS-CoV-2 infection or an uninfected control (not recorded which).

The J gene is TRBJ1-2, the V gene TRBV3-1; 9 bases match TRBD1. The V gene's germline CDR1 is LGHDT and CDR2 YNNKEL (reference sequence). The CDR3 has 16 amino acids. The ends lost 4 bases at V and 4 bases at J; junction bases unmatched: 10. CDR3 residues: CASSPGKGTGSYGYTF. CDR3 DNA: TGTGCCAGCAGCCCGGGTAAGGGGACAGGGTCCTATGGCTACACCTTC.

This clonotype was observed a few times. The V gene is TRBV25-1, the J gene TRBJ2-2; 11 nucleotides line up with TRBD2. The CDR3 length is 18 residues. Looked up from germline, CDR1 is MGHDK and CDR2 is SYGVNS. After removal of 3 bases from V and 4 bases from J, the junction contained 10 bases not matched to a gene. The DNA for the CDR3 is TGTGCCAGCAGTGAGGCTAGCGGGGGGCCGTGGGTCACCGGGGAGCTGTTTTTT. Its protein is CASSEASGGPWVTGELFF.

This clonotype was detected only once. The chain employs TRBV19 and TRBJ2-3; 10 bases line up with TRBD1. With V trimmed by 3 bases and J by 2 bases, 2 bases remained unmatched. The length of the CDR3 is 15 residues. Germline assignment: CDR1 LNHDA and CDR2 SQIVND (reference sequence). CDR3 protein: CASSMGQGLTDTQYF. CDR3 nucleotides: TGTGCCAGTAGTATGGGACAGGGGCTCACAGATACGCAGTATTTT.

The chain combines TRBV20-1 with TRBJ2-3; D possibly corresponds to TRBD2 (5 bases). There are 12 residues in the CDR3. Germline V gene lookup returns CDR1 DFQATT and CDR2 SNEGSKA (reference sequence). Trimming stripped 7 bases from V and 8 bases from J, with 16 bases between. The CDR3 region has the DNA TGCAGTGGGGAGAAGGCAAGCGGTACGCAGTATTTT. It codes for CSGEKASGTQYF.

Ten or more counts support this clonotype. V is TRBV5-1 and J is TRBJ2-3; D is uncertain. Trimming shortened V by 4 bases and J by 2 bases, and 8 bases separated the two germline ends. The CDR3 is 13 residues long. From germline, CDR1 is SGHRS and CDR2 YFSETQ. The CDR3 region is CASSDSPTDTQYF. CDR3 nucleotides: TGCGCCAGCAGCGATTCCCCCACAGATACGCAGTATTTT.

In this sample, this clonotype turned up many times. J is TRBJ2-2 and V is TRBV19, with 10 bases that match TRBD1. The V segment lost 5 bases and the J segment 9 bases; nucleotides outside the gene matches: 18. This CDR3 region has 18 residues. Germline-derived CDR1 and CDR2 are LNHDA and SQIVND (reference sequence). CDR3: CASSVDGGTGVYSRELFF. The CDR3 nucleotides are TGTGCCAGTAGTGTCGACGGAGGGACAGGGGTTTATTCGAGGGAGCTGTTTTTT.

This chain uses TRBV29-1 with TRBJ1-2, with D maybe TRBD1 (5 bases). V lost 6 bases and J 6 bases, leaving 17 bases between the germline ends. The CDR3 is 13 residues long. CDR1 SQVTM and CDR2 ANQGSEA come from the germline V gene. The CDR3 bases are TGCAGCGTGGGGGGATGGAGGCTGGATGGCTACACCTTC. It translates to CSVGGWRLDGYTF.

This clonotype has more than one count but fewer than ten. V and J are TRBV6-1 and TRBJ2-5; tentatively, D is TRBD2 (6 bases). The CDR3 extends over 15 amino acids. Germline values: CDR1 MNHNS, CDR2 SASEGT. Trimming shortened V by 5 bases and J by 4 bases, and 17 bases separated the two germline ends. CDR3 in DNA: TGTGCCAGCAGTATAGCGACGGCGGGATCAGAGACCCAGTACTTC. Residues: CASSIATAGSETQYF.

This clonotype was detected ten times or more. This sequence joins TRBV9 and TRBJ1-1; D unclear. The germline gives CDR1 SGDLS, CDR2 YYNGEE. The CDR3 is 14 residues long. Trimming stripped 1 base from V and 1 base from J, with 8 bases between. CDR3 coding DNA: TGTGCCAGCAGCGTACAGGCTGGGAACACTGAAGCTTTCTTT. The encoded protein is CASSVQAGNTEAFF.

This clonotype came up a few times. CDR3 sequence reads: CSAIGQRGTEAFF. CDR3 DNA: TGCAGTGCTATCGGACAGCGGGGCACTGAAGCTTTCTTT. V is TRBV20-1 and J is TRBJ1-1; weak D call: TRBD1 (6 bases). CDR3 length: 13 residues. CDR1 DFQATT and CDR2 SNEGSKA come from the germline V gene (reference sequence). Trimming removed 4 bases from V and 4 bases from J, with 13 bases in between.

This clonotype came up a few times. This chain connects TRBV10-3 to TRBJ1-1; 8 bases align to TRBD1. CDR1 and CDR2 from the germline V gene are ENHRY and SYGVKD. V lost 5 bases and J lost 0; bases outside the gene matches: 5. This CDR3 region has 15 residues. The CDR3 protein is CAISTTGGMNTEAFF. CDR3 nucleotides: TGTGCCATCAGTACCACAGGGGGAATGAACACTGAAGCTTTCTTT.

CDR3 coding DNA: TGTGCCAGCAGCTTAAATGCGGCGGGGAATATTGATTCACCCCTCCACTTT. Protein sequence: CASSLNAAGNIDSPLHF. The chain recombines TRBV7-2 with TRBJ1-6; D gene unclear. The CDR3 covers 17 residues. V was pared by 2 bases and J by 8 bases, with 19 bases between. CDR1 SGHTA and CDR2 FQGNSA come from the germline V gene.

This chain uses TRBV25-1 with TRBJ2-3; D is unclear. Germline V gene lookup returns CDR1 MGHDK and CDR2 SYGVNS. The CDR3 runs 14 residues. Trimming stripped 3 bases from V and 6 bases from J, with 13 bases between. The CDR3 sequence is CASSEETRTDTQYF. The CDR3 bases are TGTGCCAGCAGTGAGGAGACGAGGACGGATACGCAGTATTTT.

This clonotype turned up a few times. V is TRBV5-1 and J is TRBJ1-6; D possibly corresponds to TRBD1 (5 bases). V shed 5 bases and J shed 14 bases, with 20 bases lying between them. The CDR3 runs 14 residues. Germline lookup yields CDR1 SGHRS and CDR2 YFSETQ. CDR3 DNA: TGCGCCAGCAGTGCCGTGACAGCGGGGCAGTCCCTCCACTTT. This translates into CASSAVTAGQSLHF.

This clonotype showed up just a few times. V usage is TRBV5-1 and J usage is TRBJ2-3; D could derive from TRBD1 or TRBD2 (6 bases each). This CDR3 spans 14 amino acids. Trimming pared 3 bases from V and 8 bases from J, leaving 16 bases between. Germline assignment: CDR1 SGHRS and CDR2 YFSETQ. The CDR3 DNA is TGCGCCAGCAGCTCAGAGGGGGGTACGGGTACGCAGTATTTT. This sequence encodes CASSSEGGTGTQYF.

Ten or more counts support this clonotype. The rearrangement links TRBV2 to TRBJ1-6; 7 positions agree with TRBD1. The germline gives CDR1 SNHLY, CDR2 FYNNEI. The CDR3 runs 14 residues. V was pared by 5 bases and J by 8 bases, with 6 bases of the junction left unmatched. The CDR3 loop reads CASSTGQKDSPLHF. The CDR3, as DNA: TGTGCCAGCAGTACGGGACAGAAGGATTCACCCCTCCACTTT.

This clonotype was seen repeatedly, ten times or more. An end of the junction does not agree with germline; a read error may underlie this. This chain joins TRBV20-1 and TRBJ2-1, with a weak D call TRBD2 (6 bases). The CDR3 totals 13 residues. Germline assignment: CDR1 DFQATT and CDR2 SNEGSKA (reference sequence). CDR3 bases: TGCAGTGCTTTCGGGGACTCCTTCAATGAGCAGTTCTTC. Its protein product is CSAFGDSFNEQFF.

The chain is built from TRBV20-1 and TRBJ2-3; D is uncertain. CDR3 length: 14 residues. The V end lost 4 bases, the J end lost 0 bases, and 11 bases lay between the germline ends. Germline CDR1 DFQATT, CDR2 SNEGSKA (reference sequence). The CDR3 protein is CSANGLMSTDTQYF. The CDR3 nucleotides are TGCAGTGCTAATGGCCTGATGAGCACAGATACGCAGTATTTT.

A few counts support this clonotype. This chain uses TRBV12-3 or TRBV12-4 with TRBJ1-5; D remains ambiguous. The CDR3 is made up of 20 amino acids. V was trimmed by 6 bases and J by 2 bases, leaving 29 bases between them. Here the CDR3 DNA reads TGTGCCAGCAGCCCCACCCGGCGGGGTTTAGGGAGAGTAGGCAATCAGCCCCAGCATTTT. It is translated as CASSPTRRGLGRVGNQPQHF.

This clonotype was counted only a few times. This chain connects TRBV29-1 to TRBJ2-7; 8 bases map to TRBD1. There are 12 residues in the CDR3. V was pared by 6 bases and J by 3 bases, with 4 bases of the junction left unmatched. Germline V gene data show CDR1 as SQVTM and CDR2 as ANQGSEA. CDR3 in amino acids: CSVRQGSYEQYF. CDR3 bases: TGCAGCGTCAGACAGGGGAGCTACGAGCAGTACTTC.

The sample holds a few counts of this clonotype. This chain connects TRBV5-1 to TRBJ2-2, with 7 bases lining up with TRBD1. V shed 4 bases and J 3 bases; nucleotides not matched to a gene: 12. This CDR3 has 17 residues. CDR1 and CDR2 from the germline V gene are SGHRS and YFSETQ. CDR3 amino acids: CASSVHTRDSYTGELFF. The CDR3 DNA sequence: TGCGCCAGCAGCGTTCATACCCGGGACAGTTACACCGGGGAGCTGTTTTTT. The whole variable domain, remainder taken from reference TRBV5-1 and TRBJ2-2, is KAGVTQTPRYLIKTRGQQVTLSCSPISGHRSVSWYQQTPGQGLQFLFEYFSETQRNKGNFPGRFSGRQFSNSRSEMNVSTLELGDSALYLCASSVHTRDSYTGELFFGEGSRLTVL.

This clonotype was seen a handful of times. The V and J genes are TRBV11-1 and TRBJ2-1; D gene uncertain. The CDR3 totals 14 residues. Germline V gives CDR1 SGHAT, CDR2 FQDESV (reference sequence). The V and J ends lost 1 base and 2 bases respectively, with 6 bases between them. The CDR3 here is CASSLDRTYNEQFF. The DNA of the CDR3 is TGTGCCAGCAGCTTAGACAGAACCTACAATGAGCAGTTCTTC.

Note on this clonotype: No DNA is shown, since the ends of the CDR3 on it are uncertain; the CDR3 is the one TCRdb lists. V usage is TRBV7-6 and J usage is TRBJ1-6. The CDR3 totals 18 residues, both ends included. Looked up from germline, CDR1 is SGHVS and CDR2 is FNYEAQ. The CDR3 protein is CASSLVGRPAPIIHPSTF.

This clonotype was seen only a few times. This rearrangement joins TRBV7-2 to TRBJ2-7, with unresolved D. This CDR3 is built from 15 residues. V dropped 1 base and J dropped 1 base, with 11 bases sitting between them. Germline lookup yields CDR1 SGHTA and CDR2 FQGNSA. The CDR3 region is CASSLDPGPSYEQYF. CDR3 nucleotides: TGTGCCAGCAGCTTAGATCCGGGCCCGTCCTACGAGCAGTACTTC.

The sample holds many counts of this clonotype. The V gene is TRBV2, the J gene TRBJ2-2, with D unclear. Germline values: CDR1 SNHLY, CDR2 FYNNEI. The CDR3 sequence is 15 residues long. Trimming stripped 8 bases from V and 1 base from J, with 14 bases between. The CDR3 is CASSGNRLNTGELFF. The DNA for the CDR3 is TGTGCCAGCTCTGGGAATAGGCTGAACACCGGGGAGCTGTTTTTT.

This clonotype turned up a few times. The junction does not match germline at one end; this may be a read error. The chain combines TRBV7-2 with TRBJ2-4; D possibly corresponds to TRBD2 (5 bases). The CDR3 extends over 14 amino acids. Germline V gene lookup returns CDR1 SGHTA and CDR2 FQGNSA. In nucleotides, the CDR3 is TGTGCCAGCAGCCTAGCTCCCGCCAAAAACATTCAGTACTTC. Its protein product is CASSLAPAKNIQYF.

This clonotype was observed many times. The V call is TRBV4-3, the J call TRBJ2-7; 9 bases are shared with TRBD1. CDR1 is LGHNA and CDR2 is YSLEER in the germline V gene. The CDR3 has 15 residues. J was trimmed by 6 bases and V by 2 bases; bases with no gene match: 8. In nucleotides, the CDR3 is TGCGCCAGCAGCCAACTTCAGGGACAGGGAGTCGAGCAGTACTTC. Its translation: CASSQLQGQGVEQYF.

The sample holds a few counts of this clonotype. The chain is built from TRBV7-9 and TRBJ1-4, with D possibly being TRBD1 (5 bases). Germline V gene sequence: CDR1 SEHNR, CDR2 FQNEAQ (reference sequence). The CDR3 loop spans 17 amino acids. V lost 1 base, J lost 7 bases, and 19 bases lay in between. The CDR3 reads CASSLGVDGTDSEKLFF. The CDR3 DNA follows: TGTGCCAGCAGCTTAGGCGTTGATGGGACTGACTCTGAAAAACTGTTTTTT.

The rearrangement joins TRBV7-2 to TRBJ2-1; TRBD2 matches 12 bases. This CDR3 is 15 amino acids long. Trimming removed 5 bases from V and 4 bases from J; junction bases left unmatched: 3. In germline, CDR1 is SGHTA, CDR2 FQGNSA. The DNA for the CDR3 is TGTGCCAGCAGCCCAACTAGCGGGGGGTACAATGAGCAGTTCTTC. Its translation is CASSPTSGGYNEQFF.

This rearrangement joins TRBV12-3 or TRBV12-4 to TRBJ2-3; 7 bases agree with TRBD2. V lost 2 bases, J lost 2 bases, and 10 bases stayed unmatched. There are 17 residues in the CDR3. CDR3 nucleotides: TGTGCCAGCAGTTTATTCAACAGCGGGACCTTCACAGATACGCAGTATTTT. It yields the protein CASSLFNSGTFTDTQYF.

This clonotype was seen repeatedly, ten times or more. The CDR3 loop reads CASSPGPYNEQFF. The CDR3 bases are TGTGCCAGCAGCCCCGGCCCCTACAATGAGCAGTTCTTC. V usage is TRBV2 and J usage is TRBJ2-1; D gene uncertain. CDR1 is SNHLY and CDR2 is FYNNEI in the germline V gene. V gave up 6 bases and J gave up 2 bases, with 8 bases separating them. The length of the CDR3 is 13 residues.

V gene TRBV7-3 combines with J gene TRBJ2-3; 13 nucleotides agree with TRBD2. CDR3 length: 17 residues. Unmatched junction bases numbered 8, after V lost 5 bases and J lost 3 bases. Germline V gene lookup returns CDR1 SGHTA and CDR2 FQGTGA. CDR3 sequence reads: CASSLGTSGERTDTQYF. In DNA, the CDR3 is TGTGCCAGCAGCCTTGGGACTAGCGGGGAGCGGACAGATACGCAGTATTTT.